Below are 14 T cell receptor beta chains sequenced from a single sample in a study of naive and memory T cell subsets. Four PCR rounds used nested alpha and beta constant region primers plus the SP2 primer. MiXCR was run by TCRdb on the UMI-ligation and nested PCR reads, yielding one entry per CDR3 protein. The sample contains approximately 21,000 distinct CDR3 sequences, approximately 6% of which appear only once. Treatment in this sample: skin biopsy from PPD injection site in Mantoux-positive individual. An oligonucleotide containing a UMI was ligated to the 3' end of TCR cDNA. The source material was skin, sampled from a tuberculin skin test site. The receptors here all came from an adult in good health.

This clonotype has ten or more counts. V and J are TRBV7-2 and TRBJ2-3, with D hard to call. V was pared by 3 bases and J by 6 bases, with 7 bases between. Per germline, CDR1 SGHTA and CDR2 FQGNSA. The CDR3 totals 12 residues. The DNA of the CDR3 is TGTGCCAGCAGCTTTTTTTCTGATACGCAGTATTTT. This gives the protein CASSFFSDTQYF.

The chain recombines TRBV19 with TRBJ1-6; D is unclear. There are 14 residues in the CDR3. Trimming left V 5 bases short and J 7 bases short, with 12 bases between. Looked up from germline, CDR1 is LNHDA and CDR2 is SQIVND (reference sequence). This CDR3 reads CASSSTVLNSPLHF. Here the CDR3 DNA reads TGTGCCAGTAGTTCGACGGTACTCAATTCACCCCTCCACTTT. The whole variable domain, filled in from reference TRBV19 and TRBJ1-6, reads DGGITQSPKYLFRKEGQNVTLSCEQNLNHDAMYWYRQDPGQGLRLIYYSQIVNDFQKGDIAEGYSVSREKKESFPLTVTSAQKNPTAFYLCASSSTVLNSPLHFGNGTRLTVT.

V usage is TRBV7-3 and J usage is TRBJ2-3; 16 nucleotides line up with TRBD2. Trimming cost V 5 bases and J 9 bases; bases outside gene matches: 11. CDR1 SGHTA and CDR2 FQGTGA come from the germline V gene. CDR3 length equals 17 residues. In nucleotides, the CDR3 is TGTGCCAGCAGCCCCACCGGGACTAGCGGGAGGGCCCGGACGCAGTATTTT. Translating it yields CASSPTGTSGRARTQYF. The whole variable domain, remainder taken from reference TRBV7-3 and TRBJ2-3, is GAGVSQTPSNKVTEKGKYVELRCDPISGHTALYWYRQSLGQGPEFLIYFQGTGAADDSGLPNDRFFAVRPEGSVSTLKIQRTERGDSAVYLCASSPTGTSGRARTQYFGPGTRLTVL.

On this clonotype: Given the absence of the conserved phenylalanine or tryptophan at the CDR3 end, a read error is likely. The rearrangement uses TRBV2 and TRBJ2-7, with no clear D. CDR1 SNHLY and CDR2 FYNNEI come from the germline V gene. The CDR3 sequence is 13 residues long. Trimming pared 6 bases from V and 2 bases from J, leaving 11 bases between. CDR3 DNA: TGTGCCAGCAGCGGTGACATTGCCTACGAGCAGTACTAC. It translates to CASSGDIAYEQYY.

This clonotype came up many times. The V and J genes are TRBV7-8 and TRBJ2-1; D is undetermined. Trimming removed 7 bases at V and 0 bases at J, with 19 bases between. There are 17 residues in the CDR3. Looked up from germline, CDR1 is SGHVS and CDR2 is FQNEAQ. The DNA of the CDR3 is TGTGCCAGCACCTCAAACTATGACGCCTTCTCCTACAATGAGCAGTTCTTC. Encoded protein: CASTSNYDAFSYNEQFF.

This clonotype was counted many times. This chain uses TRBV28 with TRBJ1-5; possibly TRBD1 for D (5 bases). The CDR3 totals 16 residues. Deletions cut 4 bases from V and 7 bases from J, with 20 bases between. The germline gives CDR1 MDHEN, CDR2 SYDVKM. The CDR3 sequence is CASSSGVLGAGQPQHF. CDR3 bases: TGTGCCAGCAGTTCCGGGGTTCTCGGGGCAGGACAGCCCCAGCATTTT.

This clonotype was recorded many times. The J gene is TRBJ2-4, the V gene TRBV29-1, with D possibly being TRBD2 (5 bases). This CDR3 comprises 14 residues. V lost 6 bases to trimming and J lost 7 bases, with 19 bases between them. Per the germline V gene, CDR1 is SQVTM and CDR2 is ANQGSEA. Here the CDR3 reads CSVGAPEINNIQYF. CDR3 DNA sequence: TGCAGCGTGGGAGCACCTGAGATCAACAACATTCAGTACTTC.

By share of the sample, this clonotype is medium-sized (0.01 to 0.1%). V and J are TRBV30 and TRBJ2-1; 11 positions agree with TRBD2. From germline, CDR1 is GTSNPN and CDR2 SVGIG (reference sequence). Trimming cost V 1 base and J 1 base; bases outside gene matches: 6. The CDR3 has 17 amino acids. The CDR3 loop reads CAWSGNLAGGSYNEQFF. DNA of the CDR3: TGTGCCTGGAGTGGAAACTTAGCGGGAGGGTCCTACAATGAGCAGTTCTTC.

This rearrangement joins TRBV27 to TRBJ2-5, with D tentatively TRBD2 (6 bases). There are 16 residues in the CDR3. Germline assignment: CDR1 MNHEY and CDR2 SMNVEV (reference sequence). V lost 5 bases to trimming and J lost 5 bases, with 21 bases between them. DNA of the CDR3: TGTGCCAGCAGTCCACGGGGGTGGGCCCCTCCGGAGACCCAGTACTTC. Protein sequence: CASSPRGWAPPETQYF.

This clonotype has at least ten counts. The chain combines TRBV6-5 with TRBJ2-7; 8 nucleotides align to TRBD1. The germline gives CDR1 MNHEY, CDR2 SVGAGI. After removal of 0 bases from V and 7 bases from J, the junction contained 20 bases not matched to a gene. The CDR3 sequence is 19 residues long. The CDR3 sequence: CASSYSSLGLGQGSREQYF. DNA of the CDR3: TGTGCCAGCAGTTACTCCAGTTTAGGTCTAGGACAGGGTTCGCGTGAGCAGTACTTC.

This clonotype was counted ten times or more. V and J are TRBV7-9 and TRBJ2-3; D is possibly TRBD2 (6 bases). V lost 10 bases and J lost 14, with 25 bases in between. CDR3 length: 13 amino acids. CDR1 and CDR2 from the germline V gene are SEHNR and FQNEAQ (reference sequence). CDR3 nucleotides: TGTGCCACCTCCAACGAGCGGGTGGCCTGGACGTATTTT. Its protein is CATSNERVAWTYF.

This clonotype was recorded many times. As DNA, the CDR3 is TGTGCCAGCAGTTTGAGCAGCGGGAGGAAAGAACAGTACTTC. Its protein is CASSLSSGRKEQYF. This sequence joins TRBV12-3 or TRBV12-4 and TRBJ2-7, with 9 bases matching TRBD2. V trimming: 3 bases; J trimming: 10 bases; junction bases outside the gene matches: 10. The CDR3 length is 14 residues.

The chain recombines TRBV20-1 with TRBJ1-2, with 7 positions matching TRBD1. Losses at the gene ends were 7 bases for V and 0 bases for J; bases not matched to a gene: 5. Germline CDR1 is DFQATT and CDR2 is SNEGSKA (reference sequence). This CDR3 is 13 amino acids long. CDR3 protein: CSVNRGSNYGYTF. Here the CDR3 DNA reads TGCAGTGTGAACAGGGGCTCTAACTATGGCTACACCTTC.

This clonotype came up many times. The J gene is TRBJ1-1, the V gene TRBV5-1; possible D gene TRBD1, 6 bases. V was clipped by 0 bases and J by 4 bases, with 10 bases between them. CDR1 is SGHRS and CDR2 is YFSETQ in the germline V gene. The CDR3 contains 14 residues. The CDR3 is CASSLGGLGTEAFF. Here the CDR3 DNA reads TGCGCCAGCAGCTTGGGGGGGCTGGGCACTGAAGCTTTCTTT.